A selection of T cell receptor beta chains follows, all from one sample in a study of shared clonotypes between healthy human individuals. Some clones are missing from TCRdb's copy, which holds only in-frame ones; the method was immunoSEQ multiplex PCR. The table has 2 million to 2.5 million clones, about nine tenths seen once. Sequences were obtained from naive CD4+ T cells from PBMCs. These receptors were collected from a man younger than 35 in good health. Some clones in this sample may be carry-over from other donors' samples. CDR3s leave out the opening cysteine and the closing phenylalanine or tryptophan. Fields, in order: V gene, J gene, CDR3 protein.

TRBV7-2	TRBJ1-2	ASSPRQGSGYGYT
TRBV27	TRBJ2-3	ASSGPFPDTQY
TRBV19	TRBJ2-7	ASSIVHVGENYEQY
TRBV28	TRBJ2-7	ASSRRIDYEQY
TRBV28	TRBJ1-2	ASSLTSGQGSYGYT
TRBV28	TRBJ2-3	ASSYDGRDYPSDTQY
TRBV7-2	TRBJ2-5	ASSFAGGEETQY
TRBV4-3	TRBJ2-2	ASSARAILDTGELF
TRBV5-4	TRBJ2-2	ASSSPDSLMTGELF
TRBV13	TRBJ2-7	ASRRDSHEQY
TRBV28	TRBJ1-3	ASSGSKGARGNTIY
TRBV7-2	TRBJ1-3	ASSLVGGGSFGNTIY
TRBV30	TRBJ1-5	AWQRAGTNQPQH
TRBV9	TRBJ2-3	ASSVKGIHTDTQY
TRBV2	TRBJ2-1	ASSGTSDNEQF
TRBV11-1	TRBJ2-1	ASSPSLGNGEQF